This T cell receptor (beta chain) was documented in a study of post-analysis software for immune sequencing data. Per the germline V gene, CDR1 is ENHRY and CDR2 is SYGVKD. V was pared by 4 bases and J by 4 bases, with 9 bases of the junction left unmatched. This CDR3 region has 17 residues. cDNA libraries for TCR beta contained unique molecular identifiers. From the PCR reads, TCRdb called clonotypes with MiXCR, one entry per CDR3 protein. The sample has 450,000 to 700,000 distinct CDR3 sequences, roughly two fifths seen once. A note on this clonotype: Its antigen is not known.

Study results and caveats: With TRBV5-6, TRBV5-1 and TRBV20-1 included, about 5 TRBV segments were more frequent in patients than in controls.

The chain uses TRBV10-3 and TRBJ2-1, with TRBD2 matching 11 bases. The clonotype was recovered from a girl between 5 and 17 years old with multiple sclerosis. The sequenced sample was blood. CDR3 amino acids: CAISGRLAGISYNEQFF. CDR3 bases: TGTGCCATCAGTGGCCGACTAGCGGGGATTTCTTACAATGAGCAGTTCTTC.